This T cell receptor beta chain comes out of a study of blood T cell repertoires in COVID-19. Turning to the study itself: From the United States, Italy and Spain came samples of acute and convalescent COVID-19.

The table came from immunoSEQ multiplex PCR; TCRdb's copy has only in-frame clones and leaves some out. The sample contains 150,000 to 200,000 clones, 75% to 85% of which appear only once. Losses at the gene ends were 6 bases for V and 5 bases for J; bases not matched to a gene: 3. Germline CDR1 is MNHEY and CDR2 is SVGAGI. CDR3 size: 12 residues. The chain carries TRBV6-5 and TRBJ2-7; TRBD2 matches 8 bases. The TCR originated in a woman aged 80 or older with COVID-19, enrolled during active disease. Material for sequencing was peripheral blood. CDR3 residues: CASSGGGHEQYF. In DNA, the CDR3 is TGTGCCAGCAGCGGGGGGGGCCACGAGCAGTACTTC.